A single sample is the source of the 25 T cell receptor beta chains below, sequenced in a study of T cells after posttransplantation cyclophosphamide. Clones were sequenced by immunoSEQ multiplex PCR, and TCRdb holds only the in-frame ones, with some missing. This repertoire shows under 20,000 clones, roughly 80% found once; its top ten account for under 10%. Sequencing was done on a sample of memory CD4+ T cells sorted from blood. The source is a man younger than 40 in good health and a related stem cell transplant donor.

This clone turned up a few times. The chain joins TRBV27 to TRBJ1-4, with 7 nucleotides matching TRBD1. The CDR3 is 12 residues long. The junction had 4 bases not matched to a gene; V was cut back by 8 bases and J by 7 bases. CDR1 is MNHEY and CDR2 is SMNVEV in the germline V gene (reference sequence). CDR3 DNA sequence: TGTGCCAGCGGTACAGGGGCTGAAAAACTGTTTTTT. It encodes CASGTGAEKLFF.

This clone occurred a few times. CDR3 protein: CASSEGQINSPLHF. The CDR3 DNA reads TGTGCCAGCAGCGAGGGACAGATTAATTCACCCCTCCACTTT. V and J are TRBV9 and TRBJ1-6; 7 nucleotides agree with TRBD1. Germline values: CDR1 SGDLS, CDR2 YYNGEE. The CDR3 covers 14 residues. Trimming removed 3 bases from V and 6 bases from J; junction bases left unmatched: 3.

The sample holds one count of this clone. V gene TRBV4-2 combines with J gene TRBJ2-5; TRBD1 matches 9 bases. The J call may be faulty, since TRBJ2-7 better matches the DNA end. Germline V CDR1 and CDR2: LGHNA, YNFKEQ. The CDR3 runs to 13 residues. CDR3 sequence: CASSRTGAYEQYF. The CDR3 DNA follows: TGTGCCAGCAGCCGGACAGGGGCCTACGAGCAGTACTTC.

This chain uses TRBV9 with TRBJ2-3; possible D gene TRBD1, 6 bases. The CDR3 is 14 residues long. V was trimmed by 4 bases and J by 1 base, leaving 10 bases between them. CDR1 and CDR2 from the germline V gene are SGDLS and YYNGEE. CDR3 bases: TGTGCCAGCAGCTTGGACAGCCGCACAGATACGCAGTATTTT. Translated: CASSLDSRTDTQYF.

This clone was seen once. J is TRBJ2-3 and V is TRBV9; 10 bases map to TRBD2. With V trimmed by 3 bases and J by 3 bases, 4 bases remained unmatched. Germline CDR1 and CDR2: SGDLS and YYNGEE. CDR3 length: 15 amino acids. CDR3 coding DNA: TGTGCCAGCAGCGGACCGGGACTAGCGACAGATACGCAGTATTTT. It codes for CASSGPGLATDTQYF.

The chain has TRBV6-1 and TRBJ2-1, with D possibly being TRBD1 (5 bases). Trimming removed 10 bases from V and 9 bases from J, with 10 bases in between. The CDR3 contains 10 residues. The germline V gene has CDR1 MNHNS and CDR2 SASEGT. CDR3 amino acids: CATEQGEQFF. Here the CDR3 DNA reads TGTGCCACCGAGCAGGGTGAGCAGTTCTTC.

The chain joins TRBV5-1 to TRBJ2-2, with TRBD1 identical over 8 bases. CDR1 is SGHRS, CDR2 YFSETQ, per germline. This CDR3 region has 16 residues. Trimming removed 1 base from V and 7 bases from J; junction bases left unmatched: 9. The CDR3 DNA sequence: TGCGCCAGCAGCTTGAGGGCAGGGGGCGCCGGCGGGGAGCTGTTTTTT. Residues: CASSLRAGGAGGELFF. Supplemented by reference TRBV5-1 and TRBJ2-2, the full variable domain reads KAGVTQTPRYLIKTRGQQVTLSCSPISGHRSVSWYQQTPGQGLQFLFEYFSETQRNKGNFPGRFSGRQFSNSRSEMNVSTLELGDSALYLCASSLRAGGAGGELFFGEGSRLTVL.

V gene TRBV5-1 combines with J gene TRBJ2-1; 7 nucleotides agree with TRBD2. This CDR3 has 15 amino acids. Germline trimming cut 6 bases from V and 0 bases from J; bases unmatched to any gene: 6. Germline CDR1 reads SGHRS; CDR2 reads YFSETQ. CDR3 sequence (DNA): TGCGCCAGCAAGTCAGGCGGGAGCTCCTACAATGAGCAGTTCTTC. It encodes CASKSGGSSYNEQFF.

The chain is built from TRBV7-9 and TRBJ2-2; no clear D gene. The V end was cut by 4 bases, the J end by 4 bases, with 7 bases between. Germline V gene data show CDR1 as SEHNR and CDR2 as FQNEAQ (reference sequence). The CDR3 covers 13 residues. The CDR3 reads CASSSHSTGELFF. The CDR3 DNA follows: TGTGCCAGCAGCTCTCACTCCACCGGGGAGCTGTTTTTT.

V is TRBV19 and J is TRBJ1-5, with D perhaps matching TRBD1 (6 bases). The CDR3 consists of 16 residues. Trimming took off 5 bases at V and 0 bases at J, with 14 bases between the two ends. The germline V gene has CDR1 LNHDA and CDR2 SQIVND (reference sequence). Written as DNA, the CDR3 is TGTGCCAGTAGTCAAAGACAGGTCCCTAGCAATCAGCCCCAGCATTTT. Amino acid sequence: CASSQRQVPSNQPQHF.

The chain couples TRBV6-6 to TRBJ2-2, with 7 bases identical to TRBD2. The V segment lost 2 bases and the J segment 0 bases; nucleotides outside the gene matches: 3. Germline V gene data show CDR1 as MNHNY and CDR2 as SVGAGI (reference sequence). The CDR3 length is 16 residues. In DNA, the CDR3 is TGTGCCAGCAGTTACCCCAGCGGGGCGAACACCGGGGAGCTGTTTTTT. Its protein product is CASSYPSGANTGELFF.

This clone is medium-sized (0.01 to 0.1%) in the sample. The CDR3 DNA reads TGTGCCATCACTCAGGGGGGGAACACTGAAGCTTTCTTT. It specifies CAITQGGNTEAFF. The V call is TRBV10-3, the J call TRBJ1-1; the match to TRBD1 covers 7 bases. The germline V gene encodes CDR1 ENHRY and CDR2 SYGVKD. Unmatched junction bases numbered 3, after V lost 7 bases and J lost 1 base. The CDR3 loop spans 13 amino acids.

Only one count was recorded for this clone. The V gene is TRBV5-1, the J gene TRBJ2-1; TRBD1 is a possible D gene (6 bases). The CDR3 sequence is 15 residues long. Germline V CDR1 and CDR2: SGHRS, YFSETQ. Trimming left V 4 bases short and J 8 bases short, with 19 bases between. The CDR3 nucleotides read TGCGCCAGCAGCGAAACGACAGGCTCCAGGGATGAGCAGTTCTTC. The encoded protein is CASSETTGSRDEQFF.

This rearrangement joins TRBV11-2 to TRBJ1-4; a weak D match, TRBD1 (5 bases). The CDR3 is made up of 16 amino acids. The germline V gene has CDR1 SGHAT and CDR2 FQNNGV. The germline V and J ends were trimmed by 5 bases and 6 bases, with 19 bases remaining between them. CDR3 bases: TGTGCCAGCAGCCCCCTCCGAGGACAAAAAGATGAAAAACTGTTTTTT. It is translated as CASSPLRGQKDEKLFF.

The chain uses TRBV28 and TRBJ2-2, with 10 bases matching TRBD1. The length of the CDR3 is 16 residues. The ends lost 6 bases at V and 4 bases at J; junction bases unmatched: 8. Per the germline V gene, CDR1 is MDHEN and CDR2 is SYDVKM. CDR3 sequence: CASRQPGTGATGELFF. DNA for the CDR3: TGTGCCAGCAGGCAGCCGGGGACAGGGGCCACCGGGGAGCTGTTTTTT.

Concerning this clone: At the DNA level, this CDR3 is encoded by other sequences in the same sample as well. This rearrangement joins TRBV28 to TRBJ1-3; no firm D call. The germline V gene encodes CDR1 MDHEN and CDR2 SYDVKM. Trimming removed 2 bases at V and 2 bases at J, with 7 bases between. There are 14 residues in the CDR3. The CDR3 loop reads CASSLVQAGNTIYF. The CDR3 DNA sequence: TGTGCCAGCAGTTTAGTGCAGGCTGGAAACACCATATATTTT.

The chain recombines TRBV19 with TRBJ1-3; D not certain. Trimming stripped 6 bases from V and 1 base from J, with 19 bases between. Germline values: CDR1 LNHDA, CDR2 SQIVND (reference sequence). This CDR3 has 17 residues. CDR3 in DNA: TGTGCCAGTAGCAAGGGCCCGGGGTCTTATTCTGGAAACACCATATATTTT. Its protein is CASSKGPGSYSGNTIYF.

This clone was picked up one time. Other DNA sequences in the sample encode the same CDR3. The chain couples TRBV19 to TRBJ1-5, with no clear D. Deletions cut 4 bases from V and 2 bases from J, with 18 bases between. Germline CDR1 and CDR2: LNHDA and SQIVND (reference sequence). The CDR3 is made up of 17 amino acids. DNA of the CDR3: TGTGCCAGTAGTAAAAGTCCCAGGTTGTCAGGCAATCAGCCCCAGCATTTT. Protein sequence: CASSKSPRLSGNQPQHF.

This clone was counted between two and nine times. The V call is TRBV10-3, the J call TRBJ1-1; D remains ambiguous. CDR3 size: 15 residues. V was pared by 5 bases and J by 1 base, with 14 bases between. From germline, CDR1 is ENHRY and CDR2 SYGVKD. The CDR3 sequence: CAISSTSWQNTEAFF. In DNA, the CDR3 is TGTGCCATCAGTTCAACCTCTTGGCAGAACACTGAAGCTTTCTTT.

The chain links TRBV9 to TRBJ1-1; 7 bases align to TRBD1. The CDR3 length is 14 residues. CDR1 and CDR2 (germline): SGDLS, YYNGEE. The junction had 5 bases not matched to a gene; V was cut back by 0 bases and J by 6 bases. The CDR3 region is CASSVEADRSEAFF. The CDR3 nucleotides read TGTGCCAGCAGCGTAGAGGCGGACAGGTCTGAAGCTTTCTTT.

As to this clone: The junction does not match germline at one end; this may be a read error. CDR3 residues: CASSPRGLTSSYGQYF. The CDR3 bases are TGCGCCAGCAGCCCGAGGGGGCTGACGAGCTCCTACGGGCAGTACTTC. V is TRBV4-1 and J is TRBJ2-7, with 7 bases identical to TRBD1. This CDR3 has 16 amino acids. Germline assignment: CDR1 MGHRA and CDR2 YSYEKL.

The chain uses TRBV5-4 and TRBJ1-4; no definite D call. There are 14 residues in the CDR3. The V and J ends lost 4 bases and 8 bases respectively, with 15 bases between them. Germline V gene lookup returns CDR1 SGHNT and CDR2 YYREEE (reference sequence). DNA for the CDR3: TGTGCCAGCAGCCCGGCCGGGCGGGAGGAAAAACTGTTTTTT. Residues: CASSPAGREEKLFF.

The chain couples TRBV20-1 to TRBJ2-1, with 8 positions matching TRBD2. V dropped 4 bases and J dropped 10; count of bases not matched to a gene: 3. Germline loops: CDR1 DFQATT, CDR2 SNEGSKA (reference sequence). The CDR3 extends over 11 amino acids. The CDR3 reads CSATASGEQFF. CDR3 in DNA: TGCAGTGCTACAGCTAGCGGGGAGCAGTTCTTC.

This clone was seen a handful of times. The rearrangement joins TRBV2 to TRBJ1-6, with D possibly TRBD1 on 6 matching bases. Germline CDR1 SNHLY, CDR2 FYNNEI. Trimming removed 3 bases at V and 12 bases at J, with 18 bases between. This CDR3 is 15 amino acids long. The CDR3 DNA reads TGTGCCAGCAGTGAGGGGATCTGGCCAGGGGAACCCCTCCACTTT. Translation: CASSEGIWPGEPLHF.

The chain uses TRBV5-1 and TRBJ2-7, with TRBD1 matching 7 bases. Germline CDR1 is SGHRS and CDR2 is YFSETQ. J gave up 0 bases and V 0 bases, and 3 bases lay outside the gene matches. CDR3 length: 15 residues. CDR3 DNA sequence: TGCGCCAGCAGCTTGGAAGGGGGCAGCTCCTACGAGCAGTACTTC. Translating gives CASSLEGGSSYEQYF.